The clone carrying this TCR beta chain is a singleton in its sample. Its antigen remains unidentified. This CDR3 region has 12 residues. Germline V CDR1 and CDR2: MNHEY, SVGAGI. Trimming stripped 5 bases from V and 7 bases from J, with 9 bases between. This entry comes from a study of somatic mutations in cytotoxic T cells in rheumatoid arthritis. Findings and limits, study-wide: Exceedance of 20% of CD8+ cells by the largest CD8+ clone occurred in 8 of 65 patients. In the expanded CD8+ clones, the antigen targets remained unknown.

Using immunoSEQ multiplex PCR, the repertoire was profiled, and TCRdb retains in-frame clones only, with some absent. This sample has under 20,000 clones; less than 85% occur once, and the top ten carry 6% to 8.5%. Both CD4+ and CD8+ cells were separated through positive magnetic bead selection, and their purity was verified using flow cytometry. The receptor comes from a woman between 35 and 50 years old with rheumatoid arthritis. The sequenced sample was CD8+ T cells sorted from blood. This chain joins TRBV6-5 and TRBJ2-1; D is uncertain. The CDR3 sequence is CASSRTRNEQFF. For the CDR3, the DNA is TGTGCCAGCAGTCGAACCCGGAATGAGCAGTTCTTC.